The T cell receptor (beta chain) under discussion was sequenced for a study of CD8 T cells in Susac syndrome. The patients with Susac syndrome satisfied recently defined diagnostic criteria for either definite or probable disease. Study-level points and caveats: As the study acknowledged, the number of individuals in its TCR sequencing and HLA analysis was relatively small.

This clonotype has just one count. Antigen unknown. With random hexamers, 0.5 to 1 ug RNA was reverse transcribed. An immunoSEQ multiplex PCR amplified TCR beta CDR3 over 54 Vbeta and 13 Jbeta. TCRdb analysed the immunoSEQ multiplex PCR reads with MiXCR anew, one entry per CDR3 protein. Of roughly 180,000 distinct CDR3 sequences listed, around 94% are singletons. The CDR3 totals 16 residues. The trim removed 0 bases at V and 5 bases at J, leaving 8 bases unmatched. From germline, CDR1 is LGHNA and CDR2 YSLEER. The receptor comes from a human donor with Susac syndrome. The sequenced sample consisted of CD4+ T cells from PBMCs. The chain combines TRBV4-3 with TRBJ2-7; 9 positions agree with TRBD2. The CDR3 DNA reads TGCGCCAGCAGCCAAGAGGCCGGCGGGAGGGCCCACGAGCAGTACTTC. Its protein is CASSQEAGGRAHEQYF.